This T cell receptor beta chain was sequenced for a study of OX40 agonist ivuxolimab in advanced cancers. General study results and limits: There were, on average, more expanded clones in CD8+ T cells than in CD4+. Partly responding patients at 0.1-3.0 mg/kg showed some of the smallest clonal expansion.

With baseline, cycle 4 day 1, and cycle 7 day 1 as timepoints, blood was sampled. As for this clone: The antigen is not known.

Sequenced by immunoSEQ multiplex PCR; TCRdb stores in-frame clones only, minus some. In the table there are more than 15,000 clones, 76% of which are singletons. The origin of this receptor is an adult with an advanced solid tumor such as melanoma, head and neck, liver or kidney cancer. Specimen: CD4+ or CD8+ T cells sorted from blood, collected in a trial of the OX40 agonist ivuxolimab.

Written as DNA, the CDR3 is TGTGCCAGCAGTTACTCGACGTTATCCTACAATGAGCAGTTCTTC. It encodes CASSYSTLSYNEQFF. The gene calls are TRBV6-5 and TRBJ2-1; D not certain. Germline V gives CDR1 MNHEY, CDR2 SVGAGI. Trimming stripped 0 bases from V and 1 base from J, with 7 bases between. The CDR3 loop spans 15 amino acids.